This TCR beta chain was recovered during a study of blood T cell repertoires in COVID-19. The overall study: Both acute and convalescent COVID-19 samples were obtained from the United States, Italy and Spain. From T cells, B-cell-depleted T cells, or PBMCs came the material, which was cDNA or gDNA.

Adults between about 18 and 95 years of age took part from 20 to 25 US areas. Clones were sequenced by immunoSEQ multiplex PCR, and TCRdb holds only the in-frame ones, with some missing. Of about 250,000 clones listed, 85% to 95% are singletons. Trimming pared 4 bases from V and 2 bases from J, leaving 17 bases between. Germline V lookup: CDR1 SGHNT, CDR2 YENEEA. CDR3 length: 16 amino acids. This rearrangement joins TRBV11-3 to TRBJ1-1, with D possibly being TRBD1 (6 bases). The origin of this receptor is a young woman who had recovered from COVID-19. Sequencing was carried out using PBMCs or T cells enriched from blood (not recorded which). CDR3 nucleotides: TGTGCCAGCAGCTACCTCAATTGGGACACTAACACTGAAGCTTTCTTT. The encoded protein is CASSYLNWDTNTEAFF.